This T cell receptor beta chain appears in the sequencing data of a study of OX40 agonist ivuxolimab in advanced cancers. Here immunoSEQ multiplex PCR was the method, and the copy in TCRdb shows in-frame clones only, minus some. The profile covers tens of thousands of clones, with roughly 80% appearing a single time and 1% to 1.3% taken by the ten largest. CDR3 length: 14 amino acids. V lost 3 bases and J 0 bases, leaving 7 bases between the germline ends. Germline V CDR1 and CDR2: SGHTA, FQGNSA. The clonotype originates from an adult with an advanced solid tumor such as melanoma, head and neck, liver or kidney cancer. The starting material was CD4+ or CD8+ T cells sorted from blood, obtained in a trial of the OX40 agonist ivuxolimab. The J gene is TRBJ2-3, the V gene TRBV7-2; D is tentatively TRBD1 or TRBD2 (5 bases each). CDR3 protein: CASSLGRSTDTQYF. CDR3 sequence (DNA): TGTGCCAGCAGCTTGGGACGGAGCACAGATACGCAGTATTTT.